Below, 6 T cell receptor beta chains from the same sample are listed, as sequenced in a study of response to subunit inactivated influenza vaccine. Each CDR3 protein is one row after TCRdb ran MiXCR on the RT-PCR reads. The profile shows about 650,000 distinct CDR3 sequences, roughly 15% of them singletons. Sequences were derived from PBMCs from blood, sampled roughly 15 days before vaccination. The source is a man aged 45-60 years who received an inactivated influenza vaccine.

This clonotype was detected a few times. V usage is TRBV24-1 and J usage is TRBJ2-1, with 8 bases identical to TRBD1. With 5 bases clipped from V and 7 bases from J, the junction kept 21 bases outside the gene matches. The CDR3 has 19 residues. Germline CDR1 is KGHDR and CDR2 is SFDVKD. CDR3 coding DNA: TGTGCCACCAGTGGCCTTTCGCGAGGGACAGGCCGCCTGGGAAATGAGCAGTTCTTC. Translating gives CATSGLSRGTGRLGNEQFF.

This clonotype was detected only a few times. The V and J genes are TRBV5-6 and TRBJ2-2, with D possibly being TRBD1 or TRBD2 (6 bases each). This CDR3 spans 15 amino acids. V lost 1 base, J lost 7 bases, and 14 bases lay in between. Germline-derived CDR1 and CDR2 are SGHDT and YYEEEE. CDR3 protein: CASSLYGGLNGELFF. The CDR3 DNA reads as TGTGCCAGCAGCTTGTATGGGGGGCTGAACGGGGAGCTGTTTTTT.

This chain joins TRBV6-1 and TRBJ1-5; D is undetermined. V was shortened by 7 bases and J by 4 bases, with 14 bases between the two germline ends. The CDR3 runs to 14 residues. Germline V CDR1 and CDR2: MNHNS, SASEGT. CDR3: CASNIRAQNQPQHF. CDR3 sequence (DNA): TGTGCCAGCAACATCCGGGCCCAGAATCAGCCCCAGCATTTT.

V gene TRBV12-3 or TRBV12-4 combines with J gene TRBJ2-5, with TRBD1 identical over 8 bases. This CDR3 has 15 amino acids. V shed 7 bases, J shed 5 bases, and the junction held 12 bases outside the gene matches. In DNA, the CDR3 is TGTGCCAGCATCCTCGGGCAGGGGGCGCAGGAGACCCAGTACTTC. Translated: CASILGQGAQETQYF.

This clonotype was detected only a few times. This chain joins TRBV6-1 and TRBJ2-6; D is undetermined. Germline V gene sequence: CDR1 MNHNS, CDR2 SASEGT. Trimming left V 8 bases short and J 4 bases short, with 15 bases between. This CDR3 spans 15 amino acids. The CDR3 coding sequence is TGTGCCAGCCGGGTCTGGGGTGCCGGGGCCAACGTCCTGACTTTC. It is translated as CASRVWGAGANVLTF.

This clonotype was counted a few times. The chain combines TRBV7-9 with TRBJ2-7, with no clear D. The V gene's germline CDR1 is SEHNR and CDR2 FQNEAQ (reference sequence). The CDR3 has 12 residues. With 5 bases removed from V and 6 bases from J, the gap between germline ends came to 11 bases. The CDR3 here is CASSPGASEQYF. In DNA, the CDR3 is TGTGCCAGCAGCCCCGGAGCTTCCGAGCAGTACTTC.